A single sample gave rise to the 27 T cell receptor beta chains below, sequenced in a study of blood T cell repertoires in COVID-19. Profiled with immunoSEQ multiplex PCR; TCRdb holds only in-frame clones, not every one. This sample has 50,000 to 70,000 clones, with under 85% found just once. The specimen was peripheral blood. These receptors originate from a man in his sixties with acute or convalescent COVID-19.

This clone has a single count. V and J are TRBV18 and TRBJ2-3; 7 bases are a match to TRBD2. Germline V gene lookup returns CDR1 KGHSH and CDR2 LQKENI. This CDR3 is 17 amino acids long. V lost 3 bases and J lost 2; bases outside the gene matches: 11. The DNA for the CDR3 is TGTGCCAGCTCACCCCTTTACGTGGCGGGGGACACAGATACGCAGTATTTT. This encodes CASSPLYVAGDTDTQYF.

The chain has TRBV19 and TRBJ2-3; 9 bases line up with TRBD1. Germline values: CDR1 LNHDA, CDR2 SQIVND (reference sequence). The CDR3 extends over 16 amino acids. Unmatched junction bases numbered 12, after V lost 5 bases and J lost 6 bases. This CDR3 reads CASSEPGTGPSDTQYF. The DNA of the CDR3 is TGTGCCAGTAGTGAACCCGGGACAGGGCCTTCGGATACGCAGTATTTT.

The chain links TRBV9 to TRBJ1-1; 9 bases fit TRBD1. This CDR3 comprises 15 residues. Germline loops: CDR1 SGDLS, CDR2 YYNGEE. Trimming at V came to 4 bases and at J to 1 base, leaving 5 bases not matched to a gene. The DNA for the CDR3 is TGTGCCAGCAGCTTAACAGGGGGCGAGAACACTGAAGCTTTCTTT. This codes for CASSLTGGENTEAFF.

This clone was observed a single time. This sample also contains other DNA sequences that code for the same CDR3. The gene calls are TRBV2 and TRBJ2-5; 8 bases match TRBD1. This CDR3 comprises 12 residues. The V gene's germline CDR1 is SNHLY and CDR2 FYNNEI. The ends lost 10 bases at V and 5 bases at J; junction bases unmatched: 6. CDR3 in amino acids: CATQGAGETQYF. The CDR3 DNA sequence: TGTGCCACCCAGGGGGCAGGGGAGACCCAGTACTTC. The full variable domain, in which reference TRBV2 and TRBJ2-5 provide the parts outside the CDR3, is EPEVTQTPSHQVTQMGQEVILRCVPISNHLYFYWYRQILGQKVEFLVSFYNNEISEKSEIFDDQFSVERPDGSNFTLKIRSTKLEDSAMYFCATQGAGETQYFGPGTRLLVL.

This chain joins TRBV27 and TRBJ1-2; the match to TRBD1 covers 8 bases. CDR3 length: 14 residues. The V gene end was trimmed by 0 bases and the J gene end by 8 bases; junction bases not matched to a gene: 5. Germline V gives CDR1 MNHEY, CDR2 SMNVEV (reference sequence). The CDR3 nucleotides read TGTGCCAGCAGTTTATCCGGCCAGGGGGCAGGCTACACCTTC. This translates into CASSLSGQGAGYTF.

This clone has only one observation. The rearrangement joins TRBV27 to TRBJ2-3; D remains ambiguous. The CDR3 consists of 14 residues. Germline values: CDR1 MNHEY, CDR2 SMNVEV (reference sequence). The V end was cut by 3 bases, the J end by 6 bases, with 13 bases between. The chain's CDR3 is CASSFLRTQDTQYF. The CDR3 DNA reads TGTGCCAGCAGTTTCCTTCGCACGCAGGATACGCAGTATTTT.

V usage is TRBV2 and J usage is TRBJ1-6; a weak D match, TRBD1 (6 bases). CDR1 is SNHLY and CDR2 is FYNNEI in the germline V gene. The CDR3 extends over 13 amino acids. With 5 bases removed from V and 7 bases from J, the gap between germline ends came to 9 bases. Here the CDR3 reads CASSTGPNSPLHF. In nucleotides, the CDR3 is TGTGCCAGCAGTACAGGGCCCAATTCACCCCTCCACTTT.

The chain joins TRBV19 to TRBJ2-3; 8 positions agree with TRBD1. This CDR3 spans 15 amino acids. The germline V gene has CDR1 LNHDA and CDR2 SQIVND (reference sequence). V shed 3 bases and J 4 bases; nucleotides not matched to a gene: 6. The CDR3 bases are TGTGCCAGTAGTATTCGGCAGGGGGCGTCAGATACGCAGTATTTT. Translation: CASSIRQGASDTQYF.

V and J are TRBV10-1 and TRBJ1-6; TRBD1 might be the D (5 bases). The ends were cut back, 4 bases at V and 8 bases at J, with 15 bases in the middle. In germline, CDR1 is WNHNN, CDR2 SYGVQD (reference sequence). The CDR3 runs 15 residues. The CDR3: CASSVRDYGDSPLHF. CDR3 nucleotides: TGCGCCAGCAGTGTAAGGGACTACGGGGATTCACCCCTCCACTTT.

The V call is TRBV27, the J call TRBJ2-1; TRBD1 matches 9 bases. Germline CDR1 reads MNHEY; CDR2 reads SMNVEV (reference sequence). V lost 5 bases to trimming and J lost 0 bases; unmatched junction nucleotides: 5. The CDR3 runs to 16 residues. CDR3 DNA: TGTGCCAGCAGTCCCCCGGGACAGGGCTCCTACAATGAGCAGTTCTTC. Amino acids: CASSPPGQGSYNEQFF.

This clone came up a few times. The chain is built from TRBV19 and TRBJ2-2, with 8 bases fitting TRBD1. Germline values: CDR1 LNHDA, CDR2 SQIVND (reference sequence). Trimming cost V 7 bases and J 6 bases; bases outside gene matches: 10. This CDR3 spans 15 amino acids. The CDR3, as DNA: TGTGCCAGTATCCCGACAGGGGATATTCCCGGGGAGCTGTTTTTT. Protein: CASIPTGDIPGELFF.

This rearrangement joins TRBV15 to TRBJ2-1, with TRBD2 matching over 10 bases. Germline V lookup: CDR1 LNHNV, CDR2 YYDKDF (reference sequence). The trim removed 1 base at V and 3 bases at J, leaving 12 bases unmatched. The CDR3 has 19 residues. The CDR3 region has the DNA TGTGCCACCAGCAGAGGGTTAGCGGGGGGCAGAGGTTTCTACAATGAGCAGTTCTTC. This encodes CATSRGLAGGRGFYNEQFF.

V usage is TRBV18 and J usage is TRBJ1-6, with D maybe TRBD1 (5 bases). Trimming shortened V by 2 bases and J by 8 bases, and 10 bases separated the two germline ends. The germline V gene encodes CDR1 KGHSH and CDR2 LQKENI. This CDR3 has 14 amino acids. CDR3 residues: CASSPWGQDSPLHF. As DNA, the CDR3 is TGTGCCAGCTCACCATGGGGCCAGGATTCACCCCTCCACTTT. The whole variable domain, filled in from reference TRBV18 and TRBJ1-6, reads NAGVMQNPRHLVRRRGQEARLRCSPMKGHSHVYWYRQLPEEGLKFMVYLQKENIIDESGMPKERFSAEFPKEGPSILRIQQVVRGDSAAYFCASSPWGQDSPLHFGNGTRLTVT.

This clone was found once. The chain employs TRBV28 and TRBJ2-3; D is possibly TRBD2 (5 bases). V was shortened by 7 bases and J by 8 bases, with 16 bases between the two germline ends. The CDR3 sequence is 13 residues long. Looked up from germline, CDR1 is MDHEN and CDR2 is SYDVKM. The CDR3 protein is CASTSRPGGTQYF. The CDR3 nucleotides read TGTGCCAGCACTTCTCGTCCCGGAGGTACGCAGTATTTT.

The V gene is TRBV7-8, the J gene TRBJ2-1; 9 bases line up with TRBD2. CDR1 SGHVS and CDR2 FQNEAQ come from the germline V gene. The CDR3 is 14 residues long. V dropped 3 bases and J dropped 10; count of bases not matched to a gene: 7. The CDR3 bases are TGTGCCAGCAGCTTCGGCGGGGGGGGATGGGAGCAGTTCTTC. The encoded protein is CASSFGGGGWEQFF.

The chain uses TRBV24-1 and TRBJ1-6; D unresolved. CDR1 and CDR2 from the germline V gene are KGHDR and SFDVKD. The CDR3 is made up of 14 amino acids. The V and J ends lost 5 bases and 9 bases respectively, with 13 bases between them. In nucleotides, the CDR3 is TGTGCCACCAGTGCCCCCCGAGAGGGTTCACCCCTCCACTTT. This translates into CATSAPREGSPLHF.

V is TRBV24-1 and J is TRBJ2-7; tentatively, D is TRBD1 (5 bases). CDR3 length: 11 amino acids. In germline, CDR1 is KGHDR, CDR2 SFDVKD. V dropped 0 bases and J dropped 9 bases, with 5 bases sitting between them. CDR3 sequence (DNA): TGTGCCACCAGTGATTTGCAGGGGCAGTACTTC. It translates to CATSDLQGQYF.

The chain combines TRBV5-4 with TRBJ2-7; D gene unclear. The CDR3 loop spans 11 amino acids. From germline, CDR1 is SGHNT and CDR2 YYREEE (reference sequence). V shed 3 bases and J shed 4 bases, with 5 bases lying between them. CDR3 residues: CASSSLYEQYF. CDR3 bases: TGTGCCAGCAGCTCTCTTTACGAGCAGTACTTC.

The V and J genes are TRBV6-5 and TRBJ1-3, with D possibly TRBD1 on 6 matching bases. Trimming shortened V by 7 bases and J by 0 bases, and 13 bases separated the two germline ends. Per the germline V gene, CDR1 is MNHEY and CDR2 is SVGAGI. The CDR3 has 15 amino acids. This CDR3 reads CASIRGPSSGNTIYF. The DNA for the CDR3 is TGTGCCAGCATCAGGGGACCCAGCTCTGGAAACACCATATATTTT.

This chain connects TRBV29-1 to TRBJ2-3; TRBD2 matches 7 bases. V dropped 3 bases and J dropped 2; count of bases not matched to a gene: 2. The CDR3 has 13 amino acids. The germline gives CDR1 SQVTM, CDR2 ANQGSEA. CDR3 amino acids: CSVDAGVTDTQYF. DNA for the CDR3: TGCAGCGTTGACGCGGGGGTCACAGATACGCAGTATTTT.

The J gene is TRBJ2-6, the V gene TRBV7-6; tentatively, D is TRBD2 (6 bases). V dropped 5 bases and J dropped 4 bases, with 12 bases sitting between them. The CDR3 loop spans 15 amino acids. Germline V gives CDR1 SGHVS, CDR2 FNYEAQ. The CDR3 bases are TGTGCCAGCAGCCTCGGGGAGGCCGGGGCCAACGTCCTGACTTTC. Protein product: CASSLGEAGANVLTF. Together with reference TRBV7-6 and TRBJ2-6, the CDR3 gives the full variable domain: GAGVSQSPRYKVTKRGQDVALRCDPISGHVSLYWYRQALGQGPEFLTYFNYEAQQDKSGLPNDRFSAERPEGSISTLTIQRTEQRDSAMYRCASSLGEAGANVLTFGAGSRLTVL.

The J gene is TRBJ1-6, the V gene TRBV6-5, with 9 bases matching TRBD1. The CDR3 contains 13 residues. Germline assignment: CDR1 MNHEY and CDR2 SVGAGI. Germline trimming cut 6 bases from V and 10 bases from J; bases unmatched to any gene: 4. The CDR3 loop is CASRRTGESPLHF. The CDR3 DNA sequence: TGTGCCAGCAGAAGGACAGGGGAATCACCCCTCCACTTT.

The chain joins TRBV20-1 to TRBJ2-7; a weak D match, TRBD1 (5 bases). V lost 3 bases and J 4 bases, leaving 22 bases between the germline ends. Germline CDR1 and CDR2: DFQATT and SNEGSKA (reference sequence). The CDR3 loop spans 16 amino acids. CDR3 DNA sequence: TGCAGTGCTAGTAAGCTGAGGCAGGGTAACATATACGAGCAGTACTTC. Translation gives CSASKLRQGNIYEQYF.

The V and J genes are TRBV14 and TRBJ1-3, with D uncertain. This CDR3 has 19 residues. The germline V gene encodes CDR1 SGHDN and CDR2 FVKESK. V lost 0 bases to trimming and J lost 0 bases, with 18 bases between them. The CDR3 spells CASSQDLLYSLSSGNTIYF. CDR3 DNA sequence: TGTGCCAGCAGCCAAGATTTGTTGTACAGTTTAAGCTCTGGAAACACCATATATTTT.

The J gene is TRBJ1-4, the V gene TRBV18; TRBD1 matches at 7 bases. The germline CDR1 and CDR2 sequences are KGHSH and LQKENI. This CDR3 is built from 15 residues. J lost 0 bases, V lost 4 bases, and 2 bases had no gene match. The CDR3 protein is CASSRGQATNEKLFF. The CDR3 DNA is TGTGCCAGCTCACGAGGACAGGCAACTAATGAAAAACTGTTTTTT.

CDR3 sequence: CASSYSRESRAFF. The CDR3 DNA reads as TGTGCCAGCAGTTACTCCAGGGAATCAAGGGCTTTCTTT. The chain uses TRBV6-5 and TRBJ1-1, with D possibly matching TRBD1 (5 bases). V lost 0 bases and J 11 bases, leaving 13 bases between the germline ends. Germline CDR1 and CDR2: MNHEY and SVGAGI. The CDR3 has 13 amino acids.

This chain uses TRBV6-5 with TRBJ1-1; 7 nucleotides agree with TRBD1. This CDR3 has 15 amino acids. Trimming at V came to 2 bases and at J to 0 bases, leaving 3 bases not matched to a gene. The germline V gene encodes CDR1 MNHEY and CDR2 SVGAGI. CDR3 residues: CASSYGDSLNTEAFF. CDR3 coding DNA: TGTGCCAGCAGTTACGGGGACAGCTTGAACACTGAAGCTTTCTTT.